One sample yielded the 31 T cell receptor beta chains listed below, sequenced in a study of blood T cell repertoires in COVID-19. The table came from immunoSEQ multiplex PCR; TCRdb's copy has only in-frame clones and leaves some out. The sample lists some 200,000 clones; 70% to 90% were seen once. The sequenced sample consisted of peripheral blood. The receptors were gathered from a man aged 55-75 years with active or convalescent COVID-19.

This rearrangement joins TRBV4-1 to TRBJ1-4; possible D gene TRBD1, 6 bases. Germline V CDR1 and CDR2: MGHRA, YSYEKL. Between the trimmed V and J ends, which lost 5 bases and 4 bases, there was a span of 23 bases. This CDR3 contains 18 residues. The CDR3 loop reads CASSFPGGAVGFNEKLFF. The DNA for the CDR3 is TGCGCCAGCAGCTTCCCCGGGGGGGCGGTGGGGTTTAATGAAAAACTGTTTTTT.

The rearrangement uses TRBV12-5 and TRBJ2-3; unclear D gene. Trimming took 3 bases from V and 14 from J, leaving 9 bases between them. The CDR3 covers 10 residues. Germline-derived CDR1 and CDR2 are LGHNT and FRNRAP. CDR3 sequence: CASGFPVLYF. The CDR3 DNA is TGTGCTAGTGGTTTTCCGGTTCTGTATTTT.

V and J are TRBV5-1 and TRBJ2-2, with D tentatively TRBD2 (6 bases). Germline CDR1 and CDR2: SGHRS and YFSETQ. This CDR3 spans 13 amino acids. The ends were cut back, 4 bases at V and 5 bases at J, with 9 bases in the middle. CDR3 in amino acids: CASSRSGTGELFF. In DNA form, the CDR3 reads TGCGCCAGCAGCCGTAGCGGAACCGGGGAGCTGTTTTTT.

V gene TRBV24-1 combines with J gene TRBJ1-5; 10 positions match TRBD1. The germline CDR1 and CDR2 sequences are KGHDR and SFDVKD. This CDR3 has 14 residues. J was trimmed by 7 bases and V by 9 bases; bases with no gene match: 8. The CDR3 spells CATSQGTGEQPQHF. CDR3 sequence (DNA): TGTGCCACCTCTCAGGGGACAGGGGAGCAGCCCCAGCATTTT.

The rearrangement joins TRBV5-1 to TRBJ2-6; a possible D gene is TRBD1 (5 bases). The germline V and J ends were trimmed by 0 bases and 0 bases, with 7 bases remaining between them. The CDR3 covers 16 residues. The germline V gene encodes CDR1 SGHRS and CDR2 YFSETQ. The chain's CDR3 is CASSLGQISGANVLTF. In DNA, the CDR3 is TGCGCCAGCAGCTTGGGACAGATCTCTGGGGCCAACGTCCTGACTTTC.

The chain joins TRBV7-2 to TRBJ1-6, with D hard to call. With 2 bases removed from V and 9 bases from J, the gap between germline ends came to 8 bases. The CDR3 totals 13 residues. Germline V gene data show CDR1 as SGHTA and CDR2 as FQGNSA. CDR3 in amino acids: CASSLNGASPLHF. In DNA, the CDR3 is TGTGCCAGCAGCTTAAACGGTGCTTCACCCCTCCACTTT. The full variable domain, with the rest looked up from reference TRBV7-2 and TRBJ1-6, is GAGVSQSPSNKVTEKGKDVELRCDPISGHTALYWYRQSLGQGLEFLIYFQGNSAPDKSGLPSDRFSAERTGGSVSTLTIQRTQQEDSAVYLCASSLNGASPLHFGNGTRLTVT.

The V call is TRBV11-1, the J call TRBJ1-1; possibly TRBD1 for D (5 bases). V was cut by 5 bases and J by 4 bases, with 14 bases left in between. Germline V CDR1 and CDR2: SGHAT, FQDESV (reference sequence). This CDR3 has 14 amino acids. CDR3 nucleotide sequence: TGTGCCAGCAGCGGCAGGGCCCGGGCCACTGAAGCTTTCTTT. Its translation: CASSGRARATEAFF. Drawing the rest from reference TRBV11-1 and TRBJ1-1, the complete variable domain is EAEVAQSPRYKITEKSQAVAFWCDPISGHATLYWYRQILGQGPELLVQFQDESVVDDSQLPKDRFSAERLKGVDSTLKIQPAELGDSAMYLCASSGRARATEAFFGQGTRLTVV.

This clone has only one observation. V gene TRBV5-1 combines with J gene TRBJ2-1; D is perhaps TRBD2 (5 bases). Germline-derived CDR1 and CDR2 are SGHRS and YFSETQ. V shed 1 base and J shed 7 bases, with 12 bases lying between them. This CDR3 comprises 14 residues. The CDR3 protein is CASSLSSGMNEQFF. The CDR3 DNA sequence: TGCGCCAGCAGCTTGTCGTCCGGGATGAATGAGCAGTTCTTC.

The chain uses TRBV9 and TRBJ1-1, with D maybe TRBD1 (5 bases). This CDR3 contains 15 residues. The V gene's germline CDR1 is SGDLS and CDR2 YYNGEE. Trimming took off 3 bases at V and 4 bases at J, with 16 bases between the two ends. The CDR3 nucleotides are TGTGCCAGCAGCGGACGATCCTGGGGCGTCACTGAAGCTTTCTTT. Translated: CASSGRSWGVTEAFF.

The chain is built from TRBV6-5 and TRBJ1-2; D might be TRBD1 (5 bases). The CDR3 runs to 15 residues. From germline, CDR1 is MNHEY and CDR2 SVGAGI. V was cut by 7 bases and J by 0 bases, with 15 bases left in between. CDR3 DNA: TGTGCCAGCAAAGGTGTCGGGGGAGCTAACTATGGCTACACCTTC. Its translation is CASKGVGGANYGYTF.

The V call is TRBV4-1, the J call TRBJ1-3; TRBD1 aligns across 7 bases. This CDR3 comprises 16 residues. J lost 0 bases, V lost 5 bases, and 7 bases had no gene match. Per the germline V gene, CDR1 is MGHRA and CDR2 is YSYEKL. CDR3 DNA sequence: TGCGCCAGCAGCGACTACAGGGGCCTCTCTGGAAACACCATATATTTT. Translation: CASSDYRGLSGNTIYF.

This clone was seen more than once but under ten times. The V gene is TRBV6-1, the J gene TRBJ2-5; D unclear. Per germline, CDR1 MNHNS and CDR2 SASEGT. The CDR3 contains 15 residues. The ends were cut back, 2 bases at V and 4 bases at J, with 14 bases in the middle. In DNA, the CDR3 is TGTGCCAGCAGTGAATCGTCCGTACGGGTAGAGACCCAGTACTTC. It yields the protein CASSESSVRVETQYF.

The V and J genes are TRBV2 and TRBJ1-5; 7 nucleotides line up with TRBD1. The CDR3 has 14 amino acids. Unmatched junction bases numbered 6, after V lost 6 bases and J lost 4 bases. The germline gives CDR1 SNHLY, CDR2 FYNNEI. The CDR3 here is CASSRSRGNQPQHF. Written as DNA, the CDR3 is TGTGCCAGCAGCCGGTCCAGGGGGAATCAGCCCCAGCATTTT. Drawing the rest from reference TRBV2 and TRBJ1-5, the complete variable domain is EPEVTQTPSHQVTQMGQEVILRCVPISNHLYFYWYRQILGQKVEFLVSFYNNEISEKSEIFDDQFSVERPDGSNFTLKIRSTKLEDSAMYFCASSRSRGNQPQHFGDGTRLSIL.

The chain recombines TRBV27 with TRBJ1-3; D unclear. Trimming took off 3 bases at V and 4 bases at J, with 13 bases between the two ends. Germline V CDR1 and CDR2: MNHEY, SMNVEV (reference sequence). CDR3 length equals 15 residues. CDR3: CASSLAGHNGNTIYF. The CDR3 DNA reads TGTGCCAGCAGTTTGGCTGGGCATAACGGAAACACCATATATTTT.

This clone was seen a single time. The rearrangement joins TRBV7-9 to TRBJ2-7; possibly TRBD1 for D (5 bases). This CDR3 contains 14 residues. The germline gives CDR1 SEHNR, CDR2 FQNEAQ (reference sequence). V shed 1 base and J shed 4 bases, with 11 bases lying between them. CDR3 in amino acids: CASSLVGQEYEQYF. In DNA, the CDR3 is TGTGCCAGCAGCTTAGTGGGGCAGGAATACGAGCAGTACTTC. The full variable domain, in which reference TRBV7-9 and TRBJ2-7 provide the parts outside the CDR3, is DTGVSQNPRHKITKRGQNVTFRCDPISEHNRLYWYRQTLGQGPEFLTYFQNEAQLEKSRLLSDRFSAERPKGSFSTLEIQRTEQGDSAMYLCASSLVGQEYEQYFGPGTRLTVT.

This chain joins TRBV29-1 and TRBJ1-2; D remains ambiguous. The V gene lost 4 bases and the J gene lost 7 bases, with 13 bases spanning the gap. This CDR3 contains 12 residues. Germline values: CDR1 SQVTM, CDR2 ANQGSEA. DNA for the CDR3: TGCAGCGTTGCTGTCGGGGAGGGTGGCTACACCTTC. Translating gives CSVAVGEGGYTF.

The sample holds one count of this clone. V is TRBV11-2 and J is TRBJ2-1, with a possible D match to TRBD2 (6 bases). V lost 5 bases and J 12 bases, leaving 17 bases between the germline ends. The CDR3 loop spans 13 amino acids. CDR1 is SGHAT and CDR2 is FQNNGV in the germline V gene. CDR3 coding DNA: TGTGCCAGCAGCCCCCTACTTTCCGGGGGGCAGTTCTTC. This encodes CASSPLLSGGQFF.

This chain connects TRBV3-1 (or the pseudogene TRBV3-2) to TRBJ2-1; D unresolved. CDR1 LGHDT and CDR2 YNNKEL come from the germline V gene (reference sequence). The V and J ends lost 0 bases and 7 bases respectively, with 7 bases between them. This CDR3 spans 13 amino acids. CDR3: CASSQEAGNEQFF. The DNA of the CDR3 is TGTGCCAGCAGCCAAGAGGCCGGGAATGAGCAGTTCTTC.

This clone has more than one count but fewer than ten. The CDR3 region has the DNA TGTGCCAGTAGTATTTGGTCTAGCGCTGGCGGCACAGATACGCAGTATTTT. Its translation: CASSIWSSAGGTDTQYF. V is TRBV19 and J is TRBJ2-3; a weak D match, TRBD2 (6 bases). CDR3 length: 17 residues. CDR1 is LNHDA, CDR2 SQIVND, per germline (reference sequence). Trimming took 3 bases from V and 1 from J, leaving 17 bases between them.

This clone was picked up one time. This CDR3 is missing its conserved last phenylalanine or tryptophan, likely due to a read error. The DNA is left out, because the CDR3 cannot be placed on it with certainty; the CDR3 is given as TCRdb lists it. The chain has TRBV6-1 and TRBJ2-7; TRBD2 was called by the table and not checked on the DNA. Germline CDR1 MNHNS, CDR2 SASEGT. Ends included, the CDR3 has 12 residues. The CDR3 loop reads CASSDPGLAVEL.

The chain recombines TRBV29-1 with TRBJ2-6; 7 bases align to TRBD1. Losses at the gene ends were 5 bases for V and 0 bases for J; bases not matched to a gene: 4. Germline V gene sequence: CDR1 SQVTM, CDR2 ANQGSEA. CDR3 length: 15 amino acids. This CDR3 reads CSVRTGSSGANVLTF. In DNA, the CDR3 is TGCAGCGTTAGGACAGGTAGCTCTGGGGCCAACGTCCTGACTTTC.

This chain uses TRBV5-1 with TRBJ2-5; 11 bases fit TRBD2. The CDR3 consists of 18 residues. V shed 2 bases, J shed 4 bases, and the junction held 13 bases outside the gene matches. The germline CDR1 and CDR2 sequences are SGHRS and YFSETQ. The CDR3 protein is CASSFYKSSGGAGETQYF. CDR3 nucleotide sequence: TGCGCCAGCAGCTTTTATAAGAGTAGCGGGGGGGCCGGAGAGACCCAGTACTTC.

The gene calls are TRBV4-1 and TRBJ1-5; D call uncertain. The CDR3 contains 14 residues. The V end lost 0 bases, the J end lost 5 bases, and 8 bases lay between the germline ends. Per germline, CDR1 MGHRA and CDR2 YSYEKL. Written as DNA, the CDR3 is TGCGCCAGCAGCCAAGACAGAACCTATCAGCCCCAGCATTTT. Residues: CASSQDRTYQPQHF.

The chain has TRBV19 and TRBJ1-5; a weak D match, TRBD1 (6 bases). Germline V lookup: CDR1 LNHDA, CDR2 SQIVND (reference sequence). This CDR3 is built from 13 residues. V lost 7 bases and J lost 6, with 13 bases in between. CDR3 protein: CASTDTGTQPQHF. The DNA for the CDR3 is TGTGCCAGTACCGATACAGGGACTCAGCCCCAGCATTTT.

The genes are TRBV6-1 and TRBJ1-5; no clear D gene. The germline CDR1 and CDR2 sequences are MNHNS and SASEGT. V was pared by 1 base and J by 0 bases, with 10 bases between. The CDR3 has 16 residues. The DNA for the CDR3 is TGTGCCAGCAGTGAAGTCGTCACAGATAGCAATCAGCCCCAGCATTTT. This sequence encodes CASSEVVTDSNQPQHF.

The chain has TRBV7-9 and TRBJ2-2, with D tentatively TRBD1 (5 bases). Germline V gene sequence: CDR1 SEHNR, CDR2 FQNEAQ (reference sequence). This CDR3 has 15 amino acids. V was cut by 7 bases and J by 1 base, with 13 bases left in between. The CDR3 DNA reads TGTGCCAGCACTCGGCCCGGACAGAACACCGGGGAGCTGTTTTTT. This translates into CASTRPGQNTGELFF. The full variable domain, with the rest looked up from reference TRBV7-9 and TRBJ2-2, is DTGVSQNPRHKITKRGQNVTFRCDPISEHNRLYWYRQTLGQGPEFLTYFQNEAQLEKSRLLSDRFSAERPKGSFSTLEIQRTEQGDSAMYLCASTRPGQNTGELFFGEGSRLTVL.

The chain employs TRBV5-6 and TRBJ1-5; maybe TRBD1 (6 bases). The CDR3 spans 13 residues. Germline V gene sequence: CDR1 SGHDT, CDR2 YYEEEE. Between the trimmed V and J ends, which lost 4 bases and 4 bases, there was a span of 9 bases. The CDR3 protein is CASSAGTNQPQHF. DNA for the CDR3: TGTGCCAGCAGCGCAGGGACAAATCAGCCCCAGCATTTT.

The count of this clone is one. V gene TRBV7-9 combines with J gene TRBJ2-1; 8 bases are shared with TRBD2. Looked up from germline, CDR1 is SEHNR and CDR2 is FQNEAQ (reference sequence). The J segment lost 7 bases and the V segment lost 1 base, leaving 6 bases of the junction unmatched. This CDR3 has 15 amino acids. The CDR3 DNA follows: TGTGCCAGCAGCTTAGTCGGGGGGGCCTGGAATGAGCAGTTCTTC. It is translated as CASSLVGGAWNEQFF.

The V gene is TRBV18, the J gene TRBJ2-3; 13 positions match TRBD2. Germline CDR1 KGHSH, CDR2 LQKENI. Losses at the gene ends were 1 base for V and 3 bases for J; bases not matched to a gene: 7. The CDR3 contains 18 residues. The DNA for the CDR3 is TGTGCCAGCTCACCACGGACTAGCGGGGGCCCTGAGACAGATACGCAGTATTTT. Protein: CASSPRTSGGPETDTQYF.

CDR3 loop: CASSQEWGQGARNYGYTF. In nucleotides, the CDR3 is TGTGCCAGCAGCCAAGAATGGGGACAGGGGGCGCGAAACTATGGCTACACCTTC. The rearrangement uses TRBV3-1 (or the pseudogene TRBV3-2) and TRBJ1-2, with 12 positions matching TRBD1. V shed 0 bases and J 2 bases; nucleotides not matched to a gene: 7. This CDR3 has 18 residues. CDR1 is LGHDT and CDR2 is YNNKEL in the germline V gene (reference sequence).

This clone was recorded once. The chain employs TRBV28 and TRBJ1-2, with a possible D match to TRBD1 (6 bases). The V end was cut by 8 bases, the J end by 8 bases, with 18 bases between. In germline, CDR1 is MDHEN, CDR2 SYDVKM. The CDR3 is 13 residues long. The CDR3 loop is CASYDSSQGGYTF. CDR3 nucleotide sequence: TGTGCCAGCTACGATTCGTCTCAGGGGGGCTACACCTTC.